This T cell receptor (beta chain) is from a study of blood T cell repertoires in COVID-19. The overall study: The cDNA or gDNA used as material had been derived from T cells, B-cell-depleted T cells, or PBMCs.

V lost 4 bases to trimming and J lost 0 bases, with 11 bases between them. Germline loops: CDR1 SGHRS, CDR2 YFSETQ. The CDR3 consists of 15 residues. Original data processing: The assay estimated nucleated cells by amplifying reference gene primers. The method was immunoSEQ multiplex PCR; TCRdb's version includes in-frame clones alone and lacks a portion of them. The V and J calls and clone size come from that table; D and trimming were worked out from the DNA. The sample contains about 410,000 clones, about 88% of which appear only once. One Seattle source followed patients from active infection through their disease course.

The source of this sequence is a woman aged 40 to 49 with COVID-19, enrolled during active disease. This chain joins TRBV5-1 and TRBJ2-1; D is perhaps TRBD1 (6 bases). Material for sequencing was peripheral blood. The CDR3 DNA sequence: TGCGCCAGCAGCCCTCAGGGGCCCTCCTACAATGAGCAGTTCTTC. Translation: CASSPQGPSYNEQFF. Complete variable domain (other parts from reference TRBV5-1 and TRBJ2-1): KAGVTQTPRYLIKTRGQQVTLSCSPISGHRSVSWYQQTPGQGLQFLFEYFSETQRNKGNFPGRFSGRQFSNSRSEMNVSTLELGDSALYLCASSPQGPSYNEQFFGPGTRLTVL.